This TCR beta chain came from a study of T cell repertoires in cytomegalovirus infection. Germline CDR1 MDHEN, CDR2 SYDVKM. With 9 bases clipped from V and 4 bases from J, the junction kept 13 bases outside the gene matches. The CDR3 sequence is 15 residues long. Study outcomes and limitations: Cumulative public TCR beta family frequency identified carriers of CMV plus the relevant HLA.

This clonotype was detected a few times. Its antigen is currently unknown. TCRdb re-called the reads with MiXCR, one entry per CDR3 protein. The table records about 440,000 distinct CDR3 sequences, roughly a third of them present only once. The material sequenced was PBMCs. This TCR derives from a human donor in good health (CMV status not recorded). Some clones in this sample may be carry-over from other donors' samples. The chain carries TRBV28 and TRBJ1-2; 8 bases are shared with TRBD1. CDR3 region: CASRYGGQASYGYTF. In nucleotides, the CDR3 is TGTGCCAGTAGATACGGGGGACAGGCTTCCTATGGCTACACCTTC.